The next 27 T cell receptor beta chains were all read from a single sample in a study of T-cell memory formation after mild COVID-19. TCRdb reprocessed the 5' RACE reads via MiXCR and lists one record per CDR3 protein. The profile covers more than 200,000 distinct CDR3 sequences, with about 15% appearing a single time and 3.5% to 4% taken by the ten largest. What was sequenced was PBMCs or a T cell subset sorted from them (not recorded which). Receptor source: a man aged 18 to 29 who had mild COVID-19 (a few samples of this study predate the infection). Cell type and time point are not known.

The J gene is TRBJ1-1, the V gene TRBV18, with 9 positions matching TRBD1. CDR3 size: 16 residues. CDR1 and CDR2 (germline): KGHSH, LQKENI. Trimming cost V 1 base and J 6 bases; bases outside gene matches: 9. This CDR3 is CASSPLGTGSFAEAFF. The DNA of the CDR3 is TGTGCCAGCTCACCACTGGGGACAGGGTCCTTCGCTGAAGCTTTCTTT.

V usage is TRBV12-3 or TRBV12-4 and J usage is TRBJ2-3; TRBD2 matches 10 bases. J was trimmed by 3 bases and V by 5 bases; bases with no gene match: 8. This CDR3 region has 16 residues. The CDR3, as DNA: TGTGCCAGCAGTATCCGAGCGGGGGGGAGGACAGATACGCAGTATTTT. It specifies CASSIRAGGRTDTQYF.

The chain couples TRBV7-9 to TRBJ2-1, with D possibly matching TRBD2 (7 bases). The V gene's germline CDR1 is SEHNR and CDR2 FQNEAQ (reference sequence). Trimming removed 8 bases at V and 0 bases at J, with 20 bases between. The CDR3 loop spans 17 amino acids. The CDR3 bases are TGTGCCAGCGGGCCGAGGCGGGGGCCCGACTCCTACAATGAGCAGTTCTTC. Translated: CASGPRRGPDSYNEQFF.

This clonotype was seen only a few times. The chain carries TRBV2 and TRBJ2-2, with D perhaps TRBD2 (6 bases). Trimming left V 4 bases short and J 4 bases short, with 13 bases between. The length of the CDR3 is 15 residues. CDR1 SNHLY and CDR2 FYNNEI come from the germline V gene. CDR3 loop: CASSGPAGSTGELFF. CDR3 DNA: TGTGCCAGCAGTGGACCAGCGGGTTCCACCGGGGAGCTGTTTTTT.

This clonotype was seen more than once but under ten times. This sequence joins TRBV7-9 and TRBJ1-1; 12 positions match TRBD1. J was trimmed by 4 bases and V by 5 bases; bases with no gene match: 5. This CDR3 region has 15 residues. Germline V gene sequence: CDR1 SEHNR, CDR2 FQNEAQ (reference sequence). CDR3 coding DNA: TGTGCCAGCAGCGACGGGACAGGGGGCGTCACTGAAGCTTTCTTT. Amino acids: CASSDGTGGVTEAFF.

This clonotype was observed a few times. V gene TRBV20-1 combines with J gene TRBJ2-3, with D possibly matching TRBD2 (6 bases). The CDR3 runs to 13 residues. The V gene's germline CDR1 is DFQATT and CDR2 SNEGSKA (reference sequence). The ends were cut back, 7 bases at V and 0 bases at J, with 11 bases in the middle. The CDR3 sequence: CSGKRASTDTQYF. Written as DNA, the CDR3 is TGCAGTGGGAAGCGGGCGAGCACAGATACGCAGTATTTT.

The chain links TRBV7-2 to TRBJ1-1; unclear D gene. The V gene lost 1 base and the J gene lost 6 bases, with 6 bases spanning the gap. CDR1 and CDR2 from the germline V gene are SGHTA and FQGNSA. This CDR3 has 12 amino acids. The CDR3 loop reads CASSLVWAEAFF. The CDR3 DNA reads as TGTGCCAGCAGCTTAGTTTGGGCTGAAGCTTTCTTT.

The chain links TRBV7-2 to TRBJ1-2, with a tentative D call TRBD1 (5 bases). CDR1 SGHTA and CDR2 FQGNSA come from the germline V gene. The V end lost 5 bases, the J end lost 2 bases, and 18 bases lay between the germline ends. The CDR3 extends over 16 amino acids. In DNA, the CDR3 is TGTGCCAGCAGCCCCCTCCGGGGGGTGACAAACTATGGCTACACCTTC. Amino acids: CASSPLRGVTNYGYTF. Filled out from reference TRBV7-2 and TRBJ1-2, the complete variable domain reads GAGVSQSPSNKVTEKGKDVELRCDPISGHTALYWYRQSLGQGLEFLIYFQGNSAPDKSGLPSDRFSAERTGGSVSTLTIQRTQQEDSAVYLCASSPLRGVTNYGYTFGSGTRLTVV.

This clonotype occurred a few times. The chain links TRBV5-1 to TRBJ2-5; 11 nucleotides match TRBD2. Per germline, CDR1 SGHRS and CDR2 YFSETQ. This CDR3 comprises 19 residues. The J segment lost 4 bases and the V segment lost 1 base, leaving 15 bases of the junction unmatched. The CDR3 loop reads CASSLTSLAGGSVGETQYF. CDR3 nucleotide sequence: TGCGCCAGCAGCTTGACCTCCCTAGCGGGGGGATCGGTGGGAGAGACCCAGTACTTC.

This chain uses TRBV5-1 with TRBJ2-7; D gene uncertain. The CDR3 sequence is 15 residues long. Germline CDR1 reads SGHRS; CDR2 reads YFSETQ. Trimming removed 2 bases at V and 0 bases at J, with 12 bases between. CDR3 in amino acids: CASSFGQSTSYEQYF. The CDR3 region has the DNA TGCGCCAGCAGCTTCGGGCAGTCTACCTCCTACGAGCAGTACTTC.

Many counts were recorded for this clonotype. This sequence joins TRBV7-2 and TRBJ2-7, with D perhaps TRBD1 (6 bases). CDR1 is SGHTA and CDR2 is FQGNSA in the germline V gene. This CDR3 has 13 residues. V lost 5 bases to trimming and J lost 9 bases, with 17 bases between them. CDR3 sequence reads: CASSAHRDTGQYV. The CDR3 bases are TGTGCCAGCAGCGCACACCGGGACACCGGGCAGTACGTC.

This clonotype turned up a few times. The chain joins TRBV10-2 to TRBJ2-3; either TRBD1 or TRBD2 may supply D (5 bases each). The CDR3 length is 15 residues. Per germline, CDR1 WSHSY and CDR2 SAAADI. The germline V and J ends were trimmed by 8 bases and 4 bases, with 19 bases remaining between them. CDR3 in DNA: TGCGCCAGCGTAAACAGGAGGAACAACTCAGATACGCAGTATTTT. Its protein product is CASVNRRNNSDTQYF.

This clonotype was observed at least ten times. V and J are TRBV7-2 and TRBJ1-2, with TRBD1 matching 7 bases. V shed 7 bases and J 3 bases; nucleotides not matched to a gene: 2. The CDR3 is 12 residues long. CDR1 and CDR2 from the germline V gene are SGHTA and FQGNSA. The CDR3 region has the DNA TGTGCCAGCAACGGACAGGACTATGGCTACACCTTC. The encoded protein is CASNGQDYGYTF.

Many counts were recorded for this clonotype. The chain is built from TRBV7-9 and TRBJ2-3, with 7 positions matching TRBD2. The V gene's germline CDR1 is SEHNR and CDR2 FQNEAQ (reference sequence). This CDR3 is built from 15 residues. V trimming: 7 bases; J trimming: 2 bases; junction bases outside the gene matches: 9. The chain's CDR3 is CASTPKGTNTDTQYF. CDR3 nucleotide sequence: TGTGCCAGCACCCCCAAGGGGACTAACACAGATACGCAGTATTTT.

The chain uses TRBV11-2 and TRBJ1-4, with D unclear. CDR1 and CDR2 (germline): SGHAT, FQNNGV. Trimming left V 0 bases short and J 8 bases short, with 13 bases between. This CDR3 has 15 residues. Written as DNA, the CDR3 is TGTGCCAGCAGCTTAGATTGGGTGACTTACGAAAAACTGTTTTTT. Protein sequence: CASSLDWVTYEKLFF.

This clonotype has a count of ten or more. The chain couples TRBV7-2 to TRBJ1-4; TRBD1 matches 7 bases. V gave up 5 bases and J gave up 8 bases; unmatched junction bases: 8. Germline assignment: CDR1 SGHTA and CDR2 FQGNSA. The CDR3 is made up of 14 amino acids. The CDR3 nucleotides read TGTGCCAGCAGCCCCCGACAGGGAGTCGAAAAACTGTTTTTT. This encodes CASSPRQGVEKLFF.

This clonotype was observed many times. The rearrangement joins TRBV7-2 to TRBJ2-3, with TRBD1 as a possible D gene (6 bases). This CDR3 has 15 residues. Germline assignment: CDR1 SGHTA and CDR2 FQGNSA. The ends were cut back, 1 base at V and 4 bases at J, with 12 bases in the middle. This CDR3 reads CASSLDGQSPDTQYF. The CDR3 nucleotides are TGTGCCAGCAGCTTAGACGGACAGTCCCCAGATACGCAGTATTTT.

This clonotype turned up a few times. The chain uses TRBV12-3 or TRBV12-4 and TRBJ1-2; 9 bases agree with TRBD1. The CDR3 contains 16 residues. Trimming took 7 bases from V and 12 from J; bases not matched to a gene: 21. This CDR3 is CASTAQGARVIGGDTF. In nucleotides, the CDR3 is TGTGCCAGCACCGCACAGGGGGCGAGGGTCATTGGGGGCGACACCTTC.

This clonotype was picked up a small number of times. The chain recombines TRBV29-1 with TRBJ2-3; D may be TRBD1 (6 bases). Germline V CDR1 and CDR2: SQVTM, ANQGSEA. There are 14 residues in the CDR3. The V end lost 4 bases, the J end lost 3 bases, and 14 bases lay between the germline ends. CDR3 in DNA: TGCAGCGTTGTCTCCCAGGGGAGAACAGATACGCAGTATTTT. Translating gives CSVVSQGRTDTQYF.

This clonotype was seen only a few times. The CDR3 bases are TGTGCCAGCAGTGTGATAGGGGTGGGAACCTCTGGAAACACCATATATTTT. Its protein product is CASSVIGVGTSGNTIYF. The rearrangement joins TRBV6-1 to TRBJ1-3; D is possibly TRBD1 (5 bases). From germline, CDR1 is MNHNS and CDR2 SASEGT. This CDR3 spans 17 amino acids. The V gene lost 4 bases and the J gene lost 0 bases, with 16 bases spanning the gap.

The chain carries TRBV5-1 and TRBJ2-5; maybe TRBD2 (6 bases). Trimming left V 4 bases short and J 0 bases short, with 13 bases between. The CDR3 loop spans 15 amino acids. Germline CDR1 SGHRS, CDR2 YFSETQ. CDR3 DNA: TGCGCCAGCAGCCCCCGGCGGGGCCACCAAGAGACCCAGTACTTC. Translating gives CASSPRRGHQETQYF.

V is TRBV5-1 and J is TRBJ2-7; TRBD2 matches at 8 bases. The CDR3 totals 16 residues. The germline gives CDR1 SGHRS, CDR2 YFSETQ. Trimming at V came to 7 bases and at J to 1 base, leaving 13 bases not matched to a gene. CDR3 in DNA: TGCGCCAGCGGTCCGGGAGCGGGGGTTTTGTCCTACGAGCAGTACTTC. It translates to CASGPGAGVLSYEQYF.

Here the CDR3 reads CASSYSQTGYRYTF. The CDR3 nucleotides are TGTGCCAGCAGTTACTCGCAGACAGGGTACCGCTACACCTTC. This chain joins TRBV6-5 and TRBJ1-2, with 7 bases fitting TRBD1. The CDR3 is made up of 14 amino acids. Germline V CDR1 and CDR2: MNHEY, SVGAGI. With V trimmed by 0 bases and J by 9 bases, 7 bases remained unmatched.

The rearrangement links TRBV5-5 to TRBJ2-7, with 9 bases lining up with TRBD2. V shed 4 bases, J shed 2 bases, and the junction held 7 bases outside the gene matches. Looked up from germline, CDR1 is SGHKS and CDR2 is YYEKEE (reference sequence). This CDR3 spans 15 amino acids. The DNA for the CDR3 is TGTGCCAGCAGCCAGACTAGCGGATACACCTACGAGCAGTACTTC. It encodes CASSQTSGYTYEQYF. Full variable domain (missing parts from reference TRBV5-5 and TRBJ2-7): DAGVTQSPTHLIKTRGQQVTLRCSPISGHKSVSWYQQVLGQGPQFIFQYYEKEERGRGNFPDRFSARQFPNYSSELNVNALLLGDSALYLCASSQTSGYTYEQYFGPGTRLTVT.

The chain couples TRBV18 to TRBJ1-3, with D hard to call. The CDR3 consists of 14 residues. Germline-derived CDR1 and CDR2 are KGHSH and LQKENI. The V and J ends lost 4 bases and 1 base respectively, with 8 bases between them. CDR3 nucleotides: TGTGCCAGCTCACGTGAGACATCTGGAAACACCATATATTTT. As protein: CASSRETSGNTIYF.

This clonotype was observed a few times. The CDR3, as DNA: TGTGCCAGCAGTCGGGACATGGGCGAGCAGTACGTC. It translates to CASSRDMGEQYV. The chain employs TRBV12-3 or TRBV12-4 and TRBJ2-7; TRBD1 might be the D (6 bases). The CDR3 runs 12 residues. V was trimmed by 5 bases and J by 6 bases, leaving 11 bases between them.

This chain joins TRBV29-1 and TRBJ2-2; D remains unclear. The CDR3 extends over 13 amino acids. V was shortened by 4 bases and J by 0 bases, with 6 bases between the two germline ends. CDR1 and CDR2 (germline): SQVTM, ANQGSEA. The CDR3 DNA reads TGCAGCGTTGTCGGCGCGAACACCGGGGAGCTGTTTTTT. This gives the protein CSVVGANTGELFF.